The 13 T cell receptor beta chains presented below share a single source sample, sequenced in a study of CD8 T cells in ankylosing spondylitis. General study points: Ankylosing spondylitis blood appeared to be characterized by a TCR beta motif of 7 to 9 highly homologous variants.

TCRdb reprocessed the 5' RACE reads with MiXCR, giving one entry per CDR3 protein. The sample has 750,000 to 850,000 distinct CDR3 sequences; over 9.5% are singletons. Their recognized antigens are unknown. The specimen was blood, either unsorted or a sorted T cell fraction (not recorded which). The source of these receptors is a male donor with ankylosing spondylitis.

This clonotype has a handful of counts. The rearrangement links TRBV7-2 to TRBJ2-7; a possible D gene is TRBD2 (6 bases). Germline V lookup: CDR1 SGHTA, CDR2 FQGNSA. The germline V and J ends were trimmed by 1 base and 13 bases, with 11 bases remaining between them. This CDR3 spans 11 amino acids. This chain's CDR3 is CASSLGWGVYF. CDR3 DNA sequence: TGTGCCAGCAGCTTAGGGTGGGGGGTCTACTTC.

V is TRBV28 and J is TRBJ1-1; a weak D match, TRBD1 (5 bases). The V gene lost 5 bases and the J gene lost 4 bases, with 17 bases spanning the gap. This CDR3 is built from 15 residues. Germline CDR1 and CDR2: MDHEN and SYDVKM. CDR3 in DNA: TGTGCCAGCAGTCCCCCCAGCAGGGCCCCCACTGAAGCTTTCTTT. This sequence encodes CASSPPSRAPTEAFF.

This clonotype occurred a few times. The V gene is TRBV28, the J gene TRBJ1-1; 11 nucleotides line up with TRBD1. The CDR3 length is 17 residues. V was clipped by 5 bases and J by 3 bases; unmatched bases: 11. Germline values: CDR1 MDHEN, CDR2 SYDVKM. In DNA form, the CDR3 reads TGTGCCAGCAGTCGATGGACAGGGGGCGAGTTGTACACTGAAGCTTTCTTT. Translating it yields CASSRWTGGELYTEAFF.

The table lists this clonotype with a few counts. This sequence joins TRBV28 and TRBJ1-1; weak D call: TRBD1 (5 bases). Trimming shortened V by 6 bases and J by 4 bases, and 15 bases separated the two germline ends. Germline assignment: CDR1 MDHEN and CDR2 SYDVKM. This CDR3 region has 14 residues. Here the CDR3 reads CASSVGLRGTEAFF. The CDR3 DNA reads as TGTGCCAGCAGCGTTGGTCTGAGGGGCACTGAAGCTTTCTTT.

The chain joins TRBV6-2 or TRBV6-3 to TRBJ1-5; D unresolved. CDR3 length equals 15 residues. The germline V gene has CDR1 MNHEY and CDR2 SVGEGT. Trimming took 1 base from V and 4 from J, leaving 11 bases between them. The CDR3 loop reads CASSYWVSENQPQHF. The CDR3 DNA follows: TGTGCCAGCAGTTACTGGGTTTCAGAAAATCAGCCCCAGCATTTT.

This clonotype has more than one count but fewer than ten. The V and J genes are TRBV4-3 and TRBJ2-3; D not resolved. Per the germline V gene, CDR1 is LGHNA and CDR2 is YSLEER. The CDR3 consists of 15 residues. Trimming shortened V by 0 bases and J by 7 bases, and 14 bases separated the two germline ends. The CDR3 DNA reads TGCGCCAGCAGCCAAGATACCCCTCCTGGGTATACGCAGTATTTT. Translated: CASSQDTPPGYTQYF.

This clonotype was observed a few times. The genes are TRBV20-1 and TRBJ2-1; weak D call: TRBD2 (7 bases). The CDR3 loop spans 13 amino acids. V lost 4 bases to trimming and J lost 9 bases, with 16 bases between them. From germline, CDR1 is DFQATT and CDR2 SNEGSKA (reference sequence). CDR3 amino acids: CSAIRGGGGEQFF. CDR3 bases: TGCAGTGCTATAAGGGGCGGGGGCGGTGAGCAGTTCTTC.

V is TRBV29-1 and J is TRBJ2-1, with 10 bases matching TRBD2. CDR1 is SQVTM, CDR2 ANQGSEA, per germline. The trim removed 1 base at V and 4 bases at J, leaving 7 bases unmatched. The CDR3 is 16 residues long. CDR3 sequence reads: CSVEGWTSGLYNEQFF. The CDR3 bases are TGCAGCGTTGAAGGGTGGACTAGCGGTTTATACAATGAGCAGTTCTTC.

This clonotype was observed many times. The DNA for the CDR3 is TGTGCCAGCAGCTTCCCACATGAAAAACTGTTTTTT. As protein: CASSFPHEKLFF. The chain couples TRBV7-9 to TRBJ1-4; D ambiguous. Trimming took 3 bases from V and 6 from J, leaving 5 bases between them. The CDR3 consists of 12 residues. The germline V gene has CDR1 SEHNR and CDR2 FQNEAQ (reference sequence).

The chain employs TRBV4-1 and TRBJ1-2, with D unresolved. This CDR3 comprises 16 residues. V dropped 4 bases and J dropped 0 bases, with 15 bases sitting between them. Germline assignment: CDR1 MGHRA and CDR2 YSYEKL. CDR3: CASSRLGRRANYGYTF. CDR3 in DNA: TGCGCCAGCAGCCGCCTCGGACGGAGGGCTAACTATGGCTACACCTTC.

The V gene is TRBV6-1, the J gene TRBJ1-2; D is unresolved. Germline lookup yields CDR1 MNHNS and CDR2 SASEGT. The CDR3 spans 17 residues. Trimming removed 2 bases at V and 2 bases at J, with 18 bases between. The CDR3 here is CASSETAGSVINYGYTF. As DNA, the CDR3 is TGTGCCAGCAGTGAAACGGCAGGATCAGTCATAAACTATGGCTACACCTTC.

J is TRBJ2-4 and V is TRBV20-1; 9 nucleotides agree with TRBD2. Germline CDR1 DFQATT, CDR2 SNEGSKA (reference sequence). Trimming removed 5 bases from V and 5 bases from J; junction bases left unmatched: 7. CDR3 size: 14 residues. The CDR3 DNA reads TGCAGTGCTTCTTTAGCGGGAGTTGAAAACATTCAGTACTTC. Translating it yields CSASLAGVENIQYF.

CDR3 residues: CSAPWTRDEQYF. The CDR3 bases are TGCAGTGCACCATGGACGCGGGATGAGCAGTACTTC. The chain recombines TRBV20-1 with TRBJ2-7; weak D call: TRBD2 (6 bases). Germline V lookup: CDR1 DFQATT, CDR2 SNEGSKA (reference sequence). The V end lost 6 bases, the J end lost 7 bases, and 16 bases lay between the germline ends. The CDR3 has 12 residues.